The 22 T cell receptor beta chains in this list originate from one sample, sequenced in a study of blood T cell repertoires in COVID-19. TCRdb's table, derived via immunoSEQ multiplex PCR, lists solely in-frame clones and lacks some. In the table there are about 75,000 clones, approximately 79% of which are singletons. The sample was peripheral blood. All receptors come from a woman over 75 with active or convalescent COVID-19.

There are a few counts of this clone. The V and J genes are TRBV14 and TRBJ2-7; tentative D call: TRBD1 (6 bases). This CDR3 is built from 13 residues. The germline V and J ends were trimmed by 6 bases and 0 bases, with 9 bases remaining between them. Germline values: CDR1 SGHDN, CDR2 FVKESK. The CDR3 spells CASRRDTSYEQYF. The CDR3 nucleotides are TGTGCCAGCAGAAGGGACACCTCCTACGAGCAGTACTTC.

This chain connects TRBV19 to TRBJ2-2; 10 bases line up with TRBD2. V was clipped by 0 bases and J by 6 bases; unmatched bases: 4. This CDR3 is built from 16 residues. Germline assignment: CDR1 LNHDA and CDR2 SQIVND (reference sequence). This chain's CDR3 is CASSIDTSGAPGELFF. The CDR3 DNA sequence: TGTGCCAGTAGTATAGATACTAGCGGGGCTCCCGGGGAGCTGTTTTTT.

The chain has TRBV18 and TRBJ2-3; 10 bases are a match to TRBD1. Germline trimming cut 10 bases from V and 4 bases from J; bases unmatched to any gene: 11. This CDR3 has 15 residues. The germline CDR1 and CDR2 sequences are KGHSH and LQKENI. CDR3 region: CATLGRQGAADTQYF. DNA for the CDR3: TGTGCCACCCTAGGACGACAGGGGGCAGCAGATACGCAGTATTTT.

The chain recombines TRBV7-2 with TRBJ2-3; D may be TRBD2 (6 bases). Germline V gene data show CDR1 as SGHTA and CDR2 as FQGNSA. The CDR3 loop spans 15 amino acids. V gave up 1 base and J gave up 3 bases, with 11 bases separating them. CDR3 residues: CASSLGPGRTDTQYF. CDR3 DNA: TGTGCCAGCAGCTTAGGCCCTGGGAGGACAGATACGCAGTATTTT.

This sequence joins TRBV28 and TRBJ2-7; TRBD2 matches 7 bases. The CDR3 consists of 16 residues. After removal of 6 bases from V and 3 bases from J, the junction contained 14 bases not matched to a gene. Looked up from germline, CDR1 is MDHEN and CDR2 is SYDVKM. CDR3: CASRLGEGPSDYEQYF. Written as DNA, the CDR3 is TGTGCCAGCAGGCTTGGGGAGGGACCCTCGGACTACGAGCAGTACTTC.

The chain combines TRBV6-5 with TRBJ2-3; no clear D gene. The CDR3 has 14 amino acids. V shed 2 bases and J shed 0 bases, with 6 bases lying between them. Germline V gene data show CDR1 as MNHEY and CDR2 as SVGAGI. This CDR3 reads CASSYTTSTDTQYF. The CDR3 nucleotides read TGTGCCAGCAGTTACACCACTAGCACAGATACGCAGTATTTT.

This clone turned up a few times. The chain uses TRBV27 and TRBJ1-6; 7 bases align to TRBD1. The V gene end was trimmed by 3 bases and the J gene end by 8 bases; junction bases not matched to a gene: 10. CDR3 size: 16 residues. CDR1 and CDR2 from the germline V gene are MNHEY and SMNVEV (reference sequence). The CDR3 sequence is CASSFNQGQFYSPLHF. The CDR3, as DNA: TGTGCCAGCAGTTTCAACCAGGGACAGTTCTATTCACCCCTCCACTTT.

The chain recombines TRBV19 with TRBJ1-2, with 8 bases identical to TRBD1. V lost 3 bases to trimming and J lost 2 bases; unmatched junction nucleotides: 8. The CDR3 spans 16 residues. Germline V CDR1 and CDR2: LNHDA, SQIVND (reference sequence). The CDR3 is CASSINPWDRNYGYTF. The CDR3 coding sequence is TGTGCCAGTAGTATCAACCCCTGGGACAGGAACTATGGCTACACCTTC.

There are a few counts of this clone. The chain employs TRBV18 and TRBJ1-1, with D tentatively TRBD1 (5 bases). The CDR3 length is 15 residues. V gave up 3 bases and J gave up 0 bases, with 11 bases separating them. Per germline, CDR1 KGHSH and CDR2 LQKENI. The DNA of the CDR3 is TGTGCCAGCTCACCGGGGCAGGGAATGAACACTGAAGCTTTCTTT. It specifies CASSPGQGMNTEAFF.

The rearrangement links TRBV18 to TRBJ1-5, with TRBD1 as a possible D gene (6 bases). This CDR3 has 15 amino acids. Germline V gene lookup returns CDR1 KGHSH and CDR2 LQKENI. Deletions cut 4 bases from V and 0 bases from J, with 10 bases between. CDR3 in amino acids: CASSQGTTSNQPQHF. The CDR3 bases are TGTGCCAGCTCACAGGGGACAACTAGCAATCAGCCCCAGCATTTT.

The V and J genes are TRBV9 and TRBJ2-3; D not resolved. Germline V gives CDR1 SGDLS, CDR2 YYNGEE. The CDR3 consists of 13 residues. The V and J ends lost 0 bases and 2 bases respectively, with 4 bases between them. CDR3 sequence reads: CASSVDFTDTQYF. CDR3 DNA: TGTGCCAGCAGCGTAGACTTCACAGATACGCAGTATTTT.

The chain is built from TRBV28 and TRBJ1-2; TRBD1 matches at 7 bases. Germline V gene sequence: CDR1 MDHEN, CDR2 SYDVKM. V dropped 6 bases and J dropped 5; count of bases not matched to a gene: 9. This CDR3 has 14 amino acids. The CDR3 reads CASSPAGQTYGYTF. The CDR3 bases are TGTGCCAGCAGCCCGGCGGGACAGACTTATGGCTACACCTTC.

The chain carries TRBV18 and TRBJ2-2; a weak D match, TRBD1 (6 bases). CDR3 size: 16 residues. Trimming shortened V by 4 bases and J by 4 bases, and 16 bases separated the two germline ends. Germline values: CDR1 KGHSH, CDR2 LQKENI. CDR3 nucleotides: TGTGCCAGCTCACAGACCAAGGACAGATCCACCGGGGAGCTGTTTTTT. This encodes CASSQTKDRSTGELFF.

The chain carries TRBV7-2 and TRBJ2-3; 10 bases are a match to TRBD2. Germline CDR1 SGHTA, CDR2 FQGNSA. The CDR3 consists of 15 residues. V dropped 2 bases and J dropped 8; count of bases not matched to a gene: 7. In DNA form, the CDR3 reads TGTGCCAGCAGCTTATCGCCTAGCGGGGGCGGTACGCAGTATTTT. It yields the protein CASSLSPSGGGTQYF.

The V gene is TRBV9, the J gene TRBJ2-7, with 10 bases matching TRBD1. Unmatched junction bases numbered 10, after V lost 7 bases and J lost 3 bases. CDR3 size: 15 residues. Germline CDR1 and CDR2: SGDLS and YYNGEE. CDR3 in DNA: TGTGCCAGCGGGCCCGGGACAGGGGACGTCTACGAGCAGTACTTC. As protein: CASGPGTGDVYEQYF. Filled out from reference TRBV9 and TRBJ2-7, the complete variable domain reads DSGVTQTPKHLITATGQRVTLRCSPRSGDLSVYWYQQSLDQGLQFLIQYYNGEERAKGNILERFSAQQFPDLHSELNLSSLELGDSALYFCASGPGTGDVYEQYFGPGTRLTVT.

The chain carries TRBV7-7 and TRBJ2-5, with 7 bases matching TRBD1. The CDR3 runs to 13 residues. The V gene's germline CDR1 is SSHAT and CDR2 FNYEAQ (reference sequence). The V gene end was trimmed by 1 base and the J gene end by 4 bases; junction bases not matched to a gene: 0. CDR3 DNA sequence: TGTGCCAGCAGCTTAGGACAGGGAGAGACCCAGTACTTC. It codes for CASSLGQGETQYF.

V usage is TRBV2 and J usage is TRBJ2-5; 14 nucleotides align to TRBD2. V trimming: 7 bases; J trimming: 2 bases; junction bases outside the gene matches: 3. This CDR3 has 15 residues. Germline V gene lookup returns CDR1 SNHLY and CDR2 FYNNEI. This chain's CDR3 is CASTRLAGGQETQYF. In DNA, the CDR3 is TGTGCCAGCACCCGACTAGCGGGGGGGCAAGAGACCCAGTACTTC.

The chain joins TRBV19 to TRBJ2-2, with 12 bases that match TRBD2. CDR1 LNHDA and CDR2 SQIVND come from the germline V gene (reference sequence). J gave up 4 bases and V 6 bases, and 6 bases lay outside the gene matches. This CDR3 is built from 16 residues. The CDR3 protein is CASSFGLAGSTGELFF. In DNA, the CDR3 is TGTGCCAGTAGCTTCGGACTAGCGGGATCCACCGGGGAGCTGTTTTTT.

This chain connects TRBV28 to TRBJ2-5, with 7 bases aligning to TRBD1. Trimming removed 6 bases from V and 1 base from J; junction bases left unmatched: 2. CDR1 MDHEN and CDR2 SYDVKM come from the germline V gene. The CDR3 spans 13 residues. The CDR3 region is CASRTGPQETQYF. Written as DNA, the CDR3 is TGTGCCAGCAGGACAGGGCCCCAAGAGACCCAGTACTTC.

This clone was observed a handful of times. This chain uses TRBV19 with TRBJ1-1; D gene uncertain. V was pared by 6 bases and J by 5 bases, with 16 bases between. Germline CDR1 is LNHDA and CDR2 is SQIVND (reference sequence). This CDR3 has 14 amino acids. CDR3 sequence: CASRPIVGGTEAFF. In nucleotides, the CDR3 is TGTGCCAGTAGGCCTATTGTGGGAGGGACTGAAGCTTTCTTT.

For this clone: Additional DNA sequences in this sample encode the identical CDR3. CDR3 loop: CASSLRGGETQYF. In DNA, the CDR3 is TGTGCCAGCAGTTTACGGGGAGGGGAGACCCAGTACTTC. The V and J genes are TRBV27 and TRBJ2-5, with 7 bases aligning to TRBD2. With V trimmed by 2 bases and J by 5 bases, 2 bases remained unmatched. This CDR3 comprises 13 residues. The germline V gene encodes CDR1 MNHEY and CDR2 SMNVEV (reference sequence).

The CDR3: CASSPLGQGVGEQYF. For the CDR3, the DNA is TGCGCCAGCAGCCCCCTAGGACAGGGGGTGGGGGAGCAGTACTTC. The gene calls are TRBV4-3 and TRBJ2-7, with TRBD1 identical over 10 bases. Germline CDR1 LGHNA, CDR2 YSLEER. The V segment lost 4 bases and the J segment 7 bases; nucleotides outside the gene matches: 10. The CDR3 loop spans 15 amino acids.